Below are 4 T cell receptor beta chains sequenced from a single sample in a study of cytomegalovirus exposure and HLA in healthy donors. The PCR had 60 Vbeta and 13 Jbeta primers. Here immunoSEQ multiplex PCR was the method, and the copy in TCRdb shows in-frame clones only, minus some. The sample shows some 200,000 clones, around four fifths of them seen only once. Sample: PBMCs. These receptors were taken from a woman in her 40s in good health and CMV-seronegative.

The CDR3 coding sequence is TGTGCCAGCAGCTTGGTCCGGGACAGTCCTGAAGCTTTCTTT. Protein product: CASSLVRDSPEAFF. The chain recombines TRBV7-9 with TRBJ1-1; TRBD1 matches 7 bases. Germline CDR1 and CDR2: SEHNR and FQNEAQ (reference sequence). The CDR3 totals 14 residues. V was clipped by 3 bases and J by 6 bases; unmatched bases: 7.

With regard to this clone: The sample holds other DNA sequences that translate to the same CDR3. V gene TRBV29-1 combines with J gene TRBJ1-2; 7 positions agree with TRBD1. V lost 6 bases and J lost 6; bases outside the gene matches: 4. This CDR3 region has 11 residues. The germline V gene encodes CDR1 SQVTM and CDR2 ANQGSEA. The CDR3 bases are TGCAGCGTCGTAACAGGGGATGGCTACACCTTC. Protein: CSVVTGDGYTF.

The chain combines TRBV27 with TRBJ2-1, with TRBD2 matching over 9 bases. The CDR3 is 16 amino acids. The V gene end was trimmed by 0 bases and the J gene end by 3 bases; junction bases not matched to a gene: 3. Germline V gene lookup returns CDR1 MNHEY and CDR2 SMNVEV (reference sequence). CDR3 sequence: CASSLSASGDYNEQFF. The CDR3 bases are TGTGCCAGCAGTTTATCGGCTAGCGGGGACTACAATGAGCAGTTCTTC.

This chain uses TRBV19 with TRBJ1-2, with TRBD1 as a possible D gene (5 bases). Trimming left V 11 bases short and J 10 bases short, with 11 bases between. This CDR3 has 9 residues. The germline V gene has CDR1 LNHDA and CDR2 SQIVND (reference sequence). The CDR3 loop is CAYFRDYTF. CDR3 nucleotides: TGTGCCTATTTCAGGGACTACACCTTC.